This paragraph reports one TCR beta chain. No cognate antigen has been identified for it. The record has no base qualities; no much larger clone is one base away. Library prep was done by the immunoSEQ multiplex PCR assay. For TCR sequencing, RNA was extracted from every sample and reverse transcribed into cDNA to serve as template. First-strand cDNA was synthesized using SuperScript III with a 2:1 mix of oligo-dT and random hexamers. A synthetic immune receptor repertoire was used to measure amplification bias, and any remaining bias was corrected computationally. In the authors' own workflow: Raw reads were preprocessed for error removal, and CDR3 was defined according to IMGT conventions as running from the conserved cysteine to phenylalanine. Clonality was computed by normalizing Shannon entropy by log2 of the number of productive unique TCRs and subtracting the result from 1. Whether each scalp clone was CD4 or CD8 was inferred by checking scalp TCRbeta sequences against the CD4 and CD8 repertoires from sorted blood. Drawn from immuneACCESS, this table holds only the in-frame rearrangements with V and J called that TCRdb kept. Clones are partly lost; checked studies trace under half to an unresolved V gene and leave the rest unexplained. The V and J calls and clone size come from that table; D and trimming were worked out from the DNA. Recorded for this sample are around 86,000 clones; about 70% of them occurred a single time. The ten biggest clones cover approximately 15% of the sample.

This entry is derived from a study of CD8+ T cells in alopecia areata (dated by TCRdb to 2016 to 2018). For context, the study as a whole: Treated patients were enrolled in an open-label pilot trial of oral tofacitinib, 5 to 10 mg twice daily, for moderate-to-severe alopecia areata. High-throughput TCRbeta sequencing was used to examine T cell clonal expansion in alopecia areata in both the C3H/HeJ mouse model and human patients. RNA came from the PAXgene miRNA kit for fixed scalp, the miRNeasy kit for PBMCs, and the RNeasy kit for mouse skin. Human TCRbeta sequencing covered scalp tissue and sorted CD4+ and CD8+ peripheral blood T cells from patchy and totalis/universalis alopecia areata patients and healthy controls. Tofacitinib-treated patients had biopsies at baseline and at 4 and 24 weeks of treatment, with a later scalp biopsy in several patients. Amplification of TCRbeta CDR3 regions was done by immunoSEQ multiplex PCR using 35 Vbeta forward primers and 13 Jbeta reverse primers. Scalp clonality was compared among normal scalp (n=4), patchy alopecia areata scalp (n=8), and alopecia totalis/universalis scalp (n=8). Tofacitinib was given for 6 to 18 months, followed by 6 months of follow-up off drug to assess delayed response and recurrence. In treated patients, disease severity was measured using the SALT score, which gives the percentage of scalp surface area affected.

The treatment or condition label, as the study defines it: oral pan-JAK inhibitor, 5-10 mg twice daily. From alopecia areata patients, peripheral blood was collected along with lesional scalp punch biopsies. After PBMCs were isolated by density centrifugation and stained for CD3, CD4 and CD8, a FACSAria was used to sort CD4+ and CD8+ T cells. What the authors observed across the whole study: Unlike mouse skin, which is dominated by gammadelta T cells, normal human skin has resident alphabeta T cells that are also sequenced, and this complicates analysis of the scalp TCR repertoire. Tofacitinib significantly decreased scalp clonality and the number of expanded CD8+ clones among the top 100 scalp clones. Because the treated cohort was small and had only one nonresponder, larger studies are needed to examine links between baseline CD8+ expansion and response. Shared TCR sequences between patients were less evident than in mice, which may be partly attributable to HLA diversity in the patient population. Lesional scalp, especially in alopecia totalis/universalis, showed higher clonality and more expanded CD8+ clones than normal scalp, suggesting antigenic drive. Many expanded lesional clones were found to persist in scalp and blood during tofacitinib treatment, and relapse after treatment cessation may be partly explained by this persistence.

The germline V gene gives CDR1 as SGHRS and CDR2 as YFSETQ. Relative to germline, V is 1 base shorter and J is 7 bases shorter, with 5 bases between their ends. The CDR3 sequence holds 11 residues, the cysteine and phenylalanine included. CDR3 DNA only is kept here, 33 bases in frame from base 1. Recombination connected TRBV5-1 to TRBJ1-1; there is no confident call for the D gene. This TCR was sampled from a human donor with alopecia areata. The sample in question was CD8+ T cells sorted from blood, obtained around week 42, from a patient treated with tofacitinib. For the CDR3, the sequence is CASSLYSEAFF. The DNA is as follows: TGCGCCAGCAGCTTGTATAGTGAAGCTTTCTTT.